This T cell receptor (beta chain) was captured by sequencing in a study of cytomegalovirus exposure and HLA in healthy donors. Study results and limitations: Several of the most significant clusters appeared, in a later analysis, to be linked to common viral pathogens.

PCR amplification relied on 60 Vbeta primers (plus 13 Jbeta primers). This table comes from immunoSEQ multiplex PCR, and its TCRdb copy is limited to in-frame clones, with some not included. The data show 160,000 or so clones, around four fifths seen once. Details on this clone: The antigen remains undetermined.

Trimming stripped 1 base from V and 5 bases from J, with 6 bases between. The CDR3 loop spans 12 amino acids. Per germline, CDR1 MNHNS and CDR2 SASEGT. Sequencing input: PBMCs. This chain links TRBV6-1 with TRBJ2-7; no firm D call. The sequence was obtained from a male donor in good health and CMV-seronegative. This chain's CDR3 is CASSEGSHEQYF. As DNA, the CDR3 is TGTGCCAGCAGTGAAGGGAGTCACGAGCAGTACTTC.